This is a list of T cell receptor beta chains from one sample in a study of T-cell memory formation after mild COVID-19. TCRdb called the 5' RACE reads again in MiXCR, with one record for every CDR3 protein. There are some 290,000 distinct CDR3 sequences in the sample; roughly 17% occur only once, and roughly 23% lies in the top ten. The sequenced material came from PBMCs or a T cell subset sorted from them (not recorded which). The source is a man aged 18 to 29 who had mild COVID-19 (a few samples of this study predate the infection). Cell type and time point are not known. Each CDR3 is given with its conserved first and last residue. A D gene is named only where the DNA matches it firmly. The size of a clone is reported for some rows only, either as once, few or many, or as a class for expanded clones.

NA TRBJ2-5 TRBV4-1 few TGCGCCAGCAGCCAGGACTGGTCCGAAGAGACCCAGTACTTC CASSQDWSEETQYF
NA TRBJ1-2 TRBV9 NA TGTGCCAGCAGCGTAGGGGGAACTAACTATGGCTACACCTTC CASSVGGTNYGYTF
NA TRBJ1-2 TRBV12-3/TRBV12-4 NA TGTGCCAGCAGAGGGAATGGGAAGCCCGGCTACACCTTC CASRGNGKPGYTF
TRBD1 TRBJ2-2 TRBV28 NA TGTGCCAGCAGCTCGACAGGGCGAACCGGGGAGCTGTTTTTT CASSSTGRTGELFF
NA TRBJ2-5 TRBV29-1 NA TGCAGCGTTGAAGTGGGGGGACGAGAGACCCAGTACTTC CSVEVGGRETQYF
TRBD1 TRBJ2-1 TRBV7-3 few TGTGCCAGCAGCTTATTGGTCACCGGGACAGGGTTAATCAATGAGCAGTTCTTC CASSLLVTGTGLINEQFF
TRBD1 TRBJ1-2 TRBV5-1 few TGCGCCAGCAGCTTGTCTACAGGGGGAACGGTTGGCTACACCTTC CASSLSTGGTVGYTF
NA TRBJ2-7 TRBV30 NA TGTGCCTGGAGTGTACAAGGGGGCGAGCAGTACTTC CAWSVQGGEQYF
NA TRBJ2-3 TRBV12-3/TRBV12-4 few TGTGCCAGCATTCTGACAGATACGCAGTATTTT CASILTDTQYF
NA TRBJ2-2 TRBV4-2 NA TGTGCCAGCAGCCAAGAGGTTGTGTTTGCCGGGGAGCTGTTTTTT CASSQEVVFAGELFF
NA TRBJ1-1 TRBV6-5 few TGTGCCAGCAGAGGCAAGCCGGGCCCCACTGAAGCTTTCTTT CASRGKPGPTEAFF
NA TRBJ2-1 TRBV20-1 few TGCAGTGCCCATATGGGGGGATACTACAATGAGCAGTTCTTC CSAHMGGYYNEQFF
NA TRBJ1-1 TRBV7-2 NA TGTGCCAGCAGCTTACTGCTTTTTGTCGAGGGAGTCATGAACACTGAAGCTTTCTTT CASSLLLFVEGVMNTEAFF
TRBD2 TRBJ2-3 TRBV20-1 NA TGCAGTGCTAGAGGGCCGGGGGAGCGGGGGGGAATAGATACGCAGTATTTT CSARGPGERGGIDTQYF